One sample yielded the 18 T cell receptor beta chains listed below, sequenced in a study of blood T cells in healthy people across ages (dated by TCRdb to 2015 to 2017). Library preparation used 5' RACE. A second PCR of roughly 6 to 11 cycles was run with a J-beta primer mix and a sample-barcoded 5' primer. TCRdb trimmed the raw reads at Q25, called clones with MiXCR and kept productive beta chains. CDR3 protein sequences are deduplicated, and each keeps its most common genes and DNA. Present in this sample are 1.5 million to 2 million distinct CDR3 sequences, about 39% of which were seen just once. Jointly, the top ten make up under 30% of the sample. The sequencing input was blood. Receptor source: a human donor in good health.

The chain joins TRBV4-3 to TRBJ2-1; 8 bases fit TRBD2. The CDR3 extends over 18 amino acids. V trimming: 4 bases; J trimming: 0 bases; junction bases outside the gene matches: 11. Per the germline V gene, CDR1 is LGHNA and CDR2 is YSLEER. The CDR3 protein is CASSPSPGLGSSYNEQFF. The CDR3, as DNA: TGCGCCAGCAGCCCAAGCCCGGGACTAGGGAGCTCCTACAATGAGCAGTTCTTC.

The chain couples TRBV7-6 to TRBJ2-7, with no clear D. Trimming took 2 bases from V and 5 from J, leaving 16 bases between them. The CDR3 extends over 15 amino acids. Germline V gene sequence: CDR1 SGHVS, CDR2 FNYEAQ. In DNA form, the CDR3 reads TGTGCCAGCAGCTTAATGTGGTTGGGCGCCAACGAGCAGTACTTC. The encoded protein is CASSLMWLGANEQYF.

This clonotype was found a few times. The chain combines TRBV10-3 with TRBJ1-5, with a weak D call TRBD1 (5 bases). The germline V and J ends were trimmed by 0 bases and 7 bases, with 16 bases remaining between them. Germline V lookup: CDR1 ENHRY, CDR2 SYGVKD. The CDR3 runs to 16 residues. The CDR3: CAISESGGWSKQPQHF. In nucleotides, the CDR3 is TGTGCCATCAGTGAGTCGGGGGGGTGGTCAAAACAGCCCCAGCATTTT.

The V and J genes are TRBV4-3 and TRBJ1-6, with 7 bases that match TRBD1. Germline CDR1 is LGHNA and CDR2 is YSLEER. The trim removed 3 bases at V and 10 bases at J, leaving 12 bases unmatched. CDR3 length: 16 amino acids. DNA of the CDR3: TGCGCCAGCAGCCAGTATCGAGGGACAGTAGTCTCACCCCTCCACTTT. Protein product: CASSQYRGTVVSPLHF.

This chain links TRBV12-3 or TRBV12-4 with TRBJ2-2; D unresolved. Trimming left V 3 bases short and J 5 bases short, with 10 bases between. This CDR3 contains 14 residues. The CDR3, as DNA: TGTGCCAGCAGTTTGATGCCCGGAACCGGGGAGCTGTTTTTT. Amino acids: CASSLMPGTGELFF.

J is TRBJ1-6 and V is TRBV12-3 or TRBV12-4; D is possibly TRBD1 (5 bases). V was clipped by 6 bases and J by 9 bases, with 18 bases between them. The CDR3 runs to 15 residues. The DNA of the CDR3 is TGTGCCAGCAGACCAGAGGGACTCCAAAGTTCACCCCTCCACTTT. This translates into CASRPEGLQSSPLHF.

The V call is TRBV29-1, the J call TRBJ2-1; possibly TRBD1 for D (6 bases). The CDR3 covers 13 residues. The germline V gene encodes CDR1 SQVTM and CDR2 ANQGSEA. Trimming cost V 7 bases and J 10 bases, with 20 bases left between them. The CDR3 bases are TGCAGCGCTCGGGACATGGGCATGGGAGAGCAGTTCTTC. Translation: CSARDMGMGEQFF.

In regard to this clonotype: One base away lies a much larger clone, so this may be a sequencing read error. This sequence joins TRBV7-2 and TRBJ2-1; 7 bases line up with TRBD2. Germline CDR1 and CDR2: SGHTA and FQGNSA. The CDR3 is 13 residues long. The CDR3 bases are TGTGCCAGCAGCTGGGGGGGTTACAATGAGCGGTTCTTC. Residues: CASSWGGYNERFF.

The genes are TRBV7-8 and TRBJ2-5, with 9 bases matching TRBD2. V lost 6 bases and J lost 2; bases outside the gene matches: 10. The CDR3 is made up of 16 amino acids. CDR1 and CDR2 (germline): SGHVS, FQNEAQ. As DNA, the CDR3 is TGTGCCAGCAGACTCCTAGCGGGGCGATATCAAGAGACCCAGTACTTC. This translates into CASRLLAGRYQETQYF. Looking up the rest from reference TRBV7-8 and TRBJ2-5 gives the full variable domain: GAGVSQSPRYKVAKRGQDVALRCDPISGHVSLFWYQQALGQGPEFLTYFQNEAQLDKSGLPSDRFFAERPEGSVSTLKIQRTQQEDSAVYLCASRLLAGRYQETQYFGPGTRLLVL.

The gene calls are TRBV7-3 and TRBJ2-3, with TRBD2 matching 13 bases. The CDR3 runs to 20 residues. Per the germline V gene, CDR1 is SGHTA and CDR2 is FQGTGA. With 0 bases clipped from V and 4 bases from J, the junction kept 13 bases outside the gene matches. CDR3 loop: CASSLTGTGLAGMFADTQYF. The CDR3 region has the DNA TGTGCCAGCAGCTTAACAGGAACGGGACTAGCGGGGATGTTTGCAGATACGCAGTATTTT. Based on the CDR3 plus reference TRBV7-3 and TRBJ2-3, the full variable domain is GAGVSQTPSNKVTEKGKYVELRCDPISGHTALYWYRQSLGQGPEFLIYFQGTGAADDSGLPNDRFFAVRPEGSVSTLKIQRTERGDSAVYLCASSLTGTGLAGMFADTQYFGPGTRLTVL.

This clonotype was seen at least ten times. The rearrangement links TRBV29-1 to TRBJ2-5, with a weak D call TRBD1 (6 bases). There are 14 residues in the CDR3. The germline V and J ends were trimmed by 5 bases and 5 bases, with 18 bases remaining between them. The V gene's germline CDR1 is SQVTM and CDR2 ANQGSEA. The CDR3 sequence is CSVLPGQLMETQYF. CDR3 nucleotides: TGCAGCGTTTTACCTGGACAGTTGATGGAGACCCAGTACTTC.

This rearrangement joins TRBV7-2 to TRBJ1-1, with TRBD1 matching 7 bases. Germline loops: CDR1 SGHTA, CDR2 FQGNSA. This CDR3 contains 15 residues. Unmatched junction bases numbered 7, after V lost 1 base and J lost 5 bases. The CDR3 DNA follows: TGTGCCAGCAGCTTAGAACAGGGGCTCGGTACTGAAGCTTTCTTT. Amino acids: CASSLEQGLGTEAFF.

The chain has TRBV27 and TRBJ1-1; the D gene is possibly TRBD1 (5 bases). CDR1 is MNHEY and CDR2 is SMNVEV in the germline V gene (reference sequence). The length of the CDR3 is 16 residues. V was clipped by 2 bases and J by 5 bases, with 18 bases between them. The CDR3 sequence: CASSLRGAPWGTEAFF. In nucleotides, the CDR3 is TGTGCCAGCAGTTTAAGGGGAGCCCCTTGGGGGACTGAAGCTTTCTTT.

The chain recombines TRBV5-1 with TRBJ1-2; 7 nucleotides align to TRBD1. J lost 5 bases, V lost 4 bases, and 8 bases had no gene match. Germline CDR1 and CDR2: SGHRS and YFSETQ. The CDR3 has 14 residues. CDR3 loop: CASSAYRGGYGYTF. The CDR3 region has the DNA TGCGCCAGCAGCGCCTACAGGGGTGGATATGGCTACACCTTC.

V is TRBV6-1 and J is TRBJ2-7; TRBD1 matches 7 bases. The CDR3 sequence is 13 residues long. Germline V gene sequence: CDR1 MNHNS, CDR2 SASEGT. V was clipped by 8 bases and J by 0 bases; unmatched bases: 4. The CDR3 here is CASGQVGSYEQYF. As DNA, the CDR3 is TGTGCCAGCGGACAGGTCGGCTCCTACGAGCAGTACTTC.

The V and J genes are TRBV20-1 and TRBJ2-7, with 10 bases identical to TRBD2. After removal of 6 bases from V and 7 bases from J, the junction contained 18 bases not matched to a gene. Germline CDR1 is DFQATT and CDR2 is SNEGSKA (reference sequence). This CDR3 spans 16 amino acids. The CDR3 loop is CSAANPGLARIGEQYF. As DNA, the CDR3 is TGCAGTGCAGCAAATCCGGGACTAGCGCGCATCGGGGAGCAGTACTTC.

The chain joins TRBV7-2 to TRBJ1-1; no firm D call. Germline CDR1 SGHTA, CDR2 FQGNSA. CDR3 length equals 13 residues. The V end lost 4 bases, the J end lost 1 base, and 7 bases lay between the germline ends. In nucleotides, the CDR3 is TGTGCCAGCAGCTGGGTCGCGAACACTGAAGCTTTCTTT. It is translated as CASSWVANTEAFF.

The chain carries TRBV28 and TRBJ2-4, with TRBD1 as a possible D gene (6 bases). Germline CDR1 reads MDHEN; CDR2 reads SYDVKM. The CDR3 consists of 15 residues. Trimming took off 6 bases at V and 1 base at J, with 13 bases between the two ends. Here the CDR3 reads CASRPTGFAKNIQYF. CDR3 in DNA: TGTGCCAGCAGACCAACAGGGTTTGCCAAAAACATTCAGTACTTC.